At least ten counts were recorded for the clone carrying this TCR beta chain. Its antigen is unknown. The sample belongs to a study of identical twins. A universal primer site was added by template switching, and unique molecular identifiers were carried by the cDNA. TCRdb passed the 5' RACE reads through MiXCR, listing each CDR3 protein once. The sample yields about 150,000 distinct CDR3 sequences, 3% to 4% seen once. Germline lookup yields CDR1 MNHNS and CDR2 SASEGT. Trimming cost V 4 bases and J 5 bases; bases outside gene matches: 11. There are 16 residues in the CDR3. Study-level results: Potential partial confounding of zero-insertion analyses by invariant MAIT and iNKT cells was noted.

Every one of the donors was a healthy Caucasian. The sample was memory T cells sorted from blood. This TCR was sampled from a young man in good health. The chain recombines TRBV6-1 with TRBJ2-7, with 10 bases identical to TRBD1. CDR3 in amino acids: CASSGLPGQGTNEQYF. Written as DNA, the CDR3 is TGTGCCAGCAGTGGTCTTCCGGGACAGGGGACGAACGAGCAGTACTTC.